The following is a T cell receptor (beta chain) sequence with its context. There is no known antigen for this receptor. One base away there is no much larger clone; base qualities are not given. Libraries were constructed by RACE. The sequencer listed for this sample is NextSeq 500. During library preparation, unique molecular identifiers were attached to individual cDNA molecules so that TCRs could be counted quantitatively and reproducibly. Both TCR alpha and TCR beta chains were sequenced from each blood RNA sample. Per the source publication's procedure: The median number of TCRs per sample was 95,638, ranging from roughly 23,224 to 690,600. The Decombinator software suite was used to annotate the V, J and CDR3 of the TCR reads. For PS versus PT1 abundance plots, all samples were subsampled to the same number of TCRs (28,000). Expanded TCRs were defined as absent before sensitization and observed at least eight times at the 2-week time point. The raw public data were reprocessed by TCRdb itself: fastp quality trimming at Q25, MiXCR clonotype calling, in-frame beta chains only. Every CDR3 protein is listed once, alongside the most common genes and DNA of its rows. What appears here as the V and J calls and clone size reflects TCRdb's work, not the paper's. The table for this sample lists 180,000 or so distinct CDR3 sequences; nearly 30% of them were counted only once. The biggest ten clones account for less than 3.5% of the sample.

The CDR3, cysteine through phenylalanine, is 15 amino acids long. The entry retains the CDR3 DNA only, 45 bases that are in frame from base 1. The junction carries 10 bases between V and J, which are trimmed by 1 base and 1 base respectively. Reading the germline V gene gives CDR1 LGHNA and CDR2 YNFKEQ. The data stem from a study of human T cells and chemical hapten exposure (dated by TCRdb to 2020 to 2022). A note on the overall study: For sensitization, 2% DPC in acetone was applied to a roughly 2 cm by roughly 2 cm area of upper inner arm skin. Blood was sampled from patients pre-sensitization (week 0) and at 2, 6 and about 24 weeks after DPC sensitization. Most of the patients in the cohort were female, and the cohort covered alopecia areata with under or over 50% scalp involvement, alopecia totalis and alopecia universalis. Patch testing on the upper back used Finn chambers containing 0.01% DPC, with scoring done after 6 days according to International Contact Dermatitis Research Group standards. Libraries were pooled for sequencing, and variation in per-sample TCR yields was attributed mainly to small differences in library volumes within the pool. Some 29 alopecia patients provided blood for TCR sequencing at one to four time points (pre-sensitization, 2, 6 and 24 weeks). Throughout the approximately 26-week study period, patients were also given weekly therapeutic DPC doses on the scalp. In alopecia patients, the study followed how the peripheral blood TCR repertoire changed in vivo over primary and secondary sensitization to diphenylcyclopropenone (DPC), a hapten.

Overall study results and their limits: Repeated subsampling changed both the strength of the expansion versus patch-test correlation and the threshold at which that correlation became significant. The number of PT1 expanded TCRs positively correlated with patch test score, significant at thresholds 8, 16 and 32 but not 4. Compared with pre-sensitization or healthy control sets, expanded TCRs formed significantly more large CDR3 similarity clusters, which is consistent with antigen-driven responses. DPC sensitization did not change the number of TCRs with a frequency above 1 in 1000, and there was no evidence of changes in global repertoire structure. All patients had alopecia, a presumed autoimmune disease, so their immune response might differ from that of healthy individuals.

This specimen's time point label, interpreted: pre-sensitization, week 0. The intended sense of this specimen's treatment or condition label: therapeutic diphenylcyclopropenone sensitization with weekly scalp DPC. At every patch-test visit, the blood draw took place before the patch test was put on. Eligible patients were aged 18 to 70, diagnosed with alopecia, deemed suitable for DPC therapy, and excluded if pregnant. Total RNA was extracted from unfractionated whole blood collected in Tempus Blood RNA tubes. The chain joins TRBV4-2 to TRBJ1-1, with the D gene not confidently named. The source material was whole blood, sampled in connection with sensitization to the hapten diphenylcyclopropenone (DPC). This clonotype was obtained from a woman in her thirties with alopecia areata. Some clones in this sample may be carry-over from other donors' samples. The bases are TGTGCCAGCAGCCAAGCCGGGCAACCGAACACTGAAGCTTTCTTT. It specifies CASSQAGQPNTEAFF.